The rows below give T cell receptor beta chains drawn from one sample of a study of T cell changes during pregnancy in multiple sclerosis. Profiling relied on immunoSEQ multiplex PCR, and the TCRdb table lists in-frame clones only, not all of them. The sample has roughly 110,000 clones, around 92% seen once. Here the sequenced sample was peripheral blood, taken after pregnancy. The source of these receptors is a female donor with multiple sclerosis, enrolled in a pregnancy study. The CDR3 runs from the conserved cysteine through the conserved F or W. D genes are given only for firm matches. Size is stated for part of the rows, as once, few or many counts, or as a class when the clone is expanded.

-	15	-	TRBV7-8	TRBJ2-7	TGTGCCAGCAGCTCAATGGACAACCCCGCCTACGAGCAGTACTTC	CASSSMDNPAYEQYF
-	15	-	TRBV15	TRBJ2-1	TGTGCCACCAGCAGAGGTGATCTAAGGAGCAATGAGCAGTTCTTC	CATSRGDLRSNEQFF
TRBD2	15	-	TRBV2	TRBJ2-1	TGTGCCAGCAGTGGGCAGCGGGGGGGCGGGAATGAGCAGTTCTTC	CASSGQRGGGNEQFF
TRBD1	15	-	TRBV19	TRBJ1-2	TGTGCCAGTAGAACGCCGGGACAGGAGAACTATGGCTACACCTTC	CASRTPGQENYGYTF
-	13	-	TRBV25-1	TRBJ1-6	TGTGCCAGCAGTGACCAGGGGAATTCACCCCTCCACTTT	CASSDQGNSPLHF
-	14	-	TRBV19	TRBJ2-7	TGTGCCAGTAGTATGGCAAATCGGGGCTACGAGCAGTACTTC	CASSMANRGYEQYF
TRBD1	16	-	TRBV6-6	TRBJ2-1	TGTGCCAGCAGTACCTTATATCAGGGGGAAGGAAATGAGCAGTTCTTC	CASSTLYQGEGNEQFF
TRBD1	13	-	TRBV5-4	TRBJ1-2	TGTGCCAGCAACCGACAGGGAGACTATGGCTACACCTTC	CASNRQGDYGYTF
TRBD2	16	-	TRBV28	TRBJ2-2	TGTGCCAGCAGTGGCTACGGGAGGGTCTTCACCGGGGAGCTGTTTTTT	CASSGYGRVFTGELFF
TRBD1	14	-	TRBV27	TRBJ2-5	TGTGCCAGCAGTTTCAGACAGGGGGTGGAGACCCAGTACTTC	CASSFRQGVETQYF
-	14	once	TRBV11-2	TRBJ2-2	TGTGCCAGCAGCGTCAATAGCGTATCCGGGGAGCTGTTTTTT	CASSVNSVSGELFF
-	17	-	TRBV4-1	TRBJ2-7	TGCGCCAGCAGCCCCGGCCCTTTGGCGGACAAACGCTACGAGCAGTACTTC	CASSPGPLADKRYEQYF
TRBD1	15	-	TRBV19	TRBJ1-5	TGTGCCAGTAGTATGCTTGGGGGACAGTTACTGCCCCAGCATTTT	CASSMLGGQLLPQHF
-	12	-	TRBV7-9	TRBJ1-2	TGTGCCAGCAGCCTGGAGGGCTATGGCTACACCTTC	CASSLEGYGYTF